This T cell receptor beta chain was obtained from a study of T-cell memory formation after mild COVID-19 (dated by TCRdb to the early 2020s). Broadly, across the study: Most TCR sequence clusters were specific to one of the two donors. The cohort was made up of two young adult volunteers, one female and one male, who were previously healthy. In a couple of donors, T-cell clones that expanded and contracted after mild COVID-19 were followed by sequencing TCRalpha and TCRbeta repertoires longitudinally. The full study reports these points: Some responding clones were detected in pre-infection memory, which suggested that pre-existing cross-reactive memory T cells had joined the SARS-CoV-2 response. Contracting CD4+ clones turned up mainly in the CM and EM memory subsets, whereas EMRA was where CD8+ clones were enriched. SARS-CoV-2 specificity was not confirmed for the second-wave clones peaking on day 37. From day 15 to 85, contracting clones showed balanced CD4/CD8 phenotypes, whereas a second wave of clones that expanded from day 15 to 37 leaned towards CD4+. The study covered only two mild cases, and larger cohorts including severe cases with pre-infection samples were considered necessary.

Ficoll-Paque density gradient centrifugation was the method used to isolate PBMCs. This clonotype was counted only a few times. There is no known antigen for this receptor. Base qualities were left out, and no much larger clone turns up one base away. CDR1 and CDR2, per the germline V gene, are SNHLY and FYNNEI. There are 11 amino acids in the CDR3, from cysteine to phenylalanine inclusive. Kept here is only the CDR3 DNA, which spans 33 bases and is read in frame from base 1. V was cut back by 5 bases and J by 8 bases, leaving a gap of 7 bases between them. Data came from an Illumina NovaSeq 6000. cDNA libraries for TCRalpha and TCRbeta were prepared by 5'RACE using constant-segment primers, with sample barcodes and unique molecular identifiers added. RNA was extracted from every sample with Trizol reagent. Library amplification was performed in two PCR steps, and a second sample barcode and Illumina TruSeq adapters were introduced in the second step. Sequencing of the libraries was done on an Illumina NovaSeq, producing 2 x 150 bp paired-end reads. In the authors' own workflow: Demultiplexing of reads and collapsing into UMI-guided consensus sequences were performed with migec v1.2.7. Using mixcr v2.1.11, the UMI consensuses were aligned to TRA and TRB V and J templates and assembled into clonotypes. A clonotype was counted as expanded or contracted only when both edgeR and NoisET called the clonotype significant, with the noise models trained on biological replicates. edgeR calls used a false discovery rate-adjusted p below 0.01 and a log2 fold-change threshold of 1. As an exploratory analysis of dynamics, max-normalized trajectories of the 1000 most abundant clonotypes were examined by PCA with hierarchical clustering. The CD4 or CD8 phenotype of responding clones was assigned using the separately sequenced CD4+ and CD8+ repertoires. TCRdb trimmed public reads at Q25 via fastp, called clones via MiXCR and kept in-frame beta chains. All rows with the same CDR3 protein become a single entry with the most common DNA and genes. Here the V and J calls rest on TCRdb's processing, not on the authors' analysis. This sample gives hundreds of thousands of distinct CDR3 sequences in total; roughly an eighth of them show up just once. The ten top clones hold about a fifth of the sample.

Sample: PBMCs or a T cell subset sorted from them (not recorded which). The TCR comes from a man between 18 and 29 years old who had mild COVID-19 (a few samples of this study predate the infection). The sample titles of this study are shuffled in the database, so cell type and time point are left out; the donor was told from shared clones. The rearranged segments are TRBV2 and TRBJ2-1; a confident D gene designation cannot be given. The sequenced DNA is TGTGCCAGCAGTTACGCCGATGAGCAGTTCTTC. The encoded protein is CASSYADEQFF. Supplemented by the reference TRBV2 and TRBJ2-1 proteins around the CDR3, the complete variable domain is EPEVTQTPSHQVTQMGQEVILRCVPISNHLYFYWYRQILGQKVEFLVSFYNNEISEKSEIFDDQFSVERPDGSNFTLKIRSTKLEDSAMYFCASSYADEQFFGPGTRLTVL.